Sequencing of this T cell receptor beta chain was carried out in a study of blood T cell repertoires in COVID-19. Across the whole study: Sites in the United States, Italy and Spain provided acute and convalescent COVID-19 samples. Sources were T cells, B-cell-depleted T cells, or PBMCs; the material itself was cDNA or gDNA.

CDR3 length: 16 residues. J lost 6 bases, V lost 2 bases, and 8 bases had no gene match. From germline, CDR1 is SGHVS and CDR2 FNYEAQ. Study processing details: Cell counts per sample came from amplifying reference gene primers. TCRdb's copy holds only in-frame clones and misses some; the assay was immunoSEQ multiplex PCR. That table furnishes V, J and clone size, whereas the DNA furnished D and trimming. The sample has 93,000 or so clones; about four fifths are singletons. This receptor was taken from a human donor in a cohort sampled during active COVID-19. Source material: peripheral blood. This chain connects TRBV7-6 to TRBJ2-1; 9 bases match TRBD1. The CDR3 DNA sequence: TGTGCCAGCAGCTTACTTGTACAGGGGGCTGGCAATGAGCAGTTCTTC. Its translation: CASSLLVQGAGNEQFF.